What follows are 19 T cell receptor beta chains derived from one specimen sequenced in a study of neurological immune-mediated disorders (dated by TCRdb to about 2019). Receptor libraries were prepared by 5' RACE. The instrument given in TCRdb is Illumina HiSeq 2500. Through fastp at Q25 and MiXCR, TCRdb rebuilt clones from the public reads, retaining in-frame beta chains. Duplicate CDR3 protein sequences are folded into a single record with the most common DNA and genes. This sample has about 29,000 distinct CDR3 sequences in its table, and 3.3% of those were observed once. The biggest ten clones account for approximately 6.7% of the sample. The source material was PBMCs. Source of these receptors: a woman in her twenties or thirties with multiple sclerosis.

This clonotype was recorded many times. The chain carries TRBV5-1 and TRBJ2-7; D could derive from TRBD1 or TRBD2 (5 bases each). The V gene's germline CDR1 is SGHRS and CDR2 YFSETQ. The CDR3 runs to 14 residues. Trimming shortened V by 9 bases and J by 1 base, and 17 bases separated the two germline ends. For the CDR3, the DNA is TGCGCCACCCGGACGGGACCGACTTCCTACGAGCAGTACTTC. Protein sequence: CATRTGPTSYEQYF.

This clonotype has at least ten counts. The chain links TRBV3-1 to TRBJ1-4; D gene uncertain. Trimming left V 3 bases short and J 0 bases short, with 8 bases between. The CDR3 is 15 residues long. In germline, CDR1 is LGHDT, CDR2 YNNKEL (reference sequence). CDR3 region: CASSQTLTTNEKLFF. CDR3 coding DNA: TGTGCCAGCAGCCAGACATTAACAACTAATGAAAAACTGTTTTTT.

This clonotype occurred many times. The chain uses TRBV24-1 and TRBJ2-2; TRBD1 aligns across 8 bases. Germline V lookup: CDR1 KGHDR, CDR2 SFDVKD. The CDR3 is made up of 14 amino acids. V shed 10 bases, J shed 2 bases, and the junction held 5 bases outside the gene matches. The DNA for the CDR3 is TGTGCCACGACCGGACAGGGAAACACCGGGGAGCTGTTTTTT. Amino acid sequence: CATTGQGNTGELFF.

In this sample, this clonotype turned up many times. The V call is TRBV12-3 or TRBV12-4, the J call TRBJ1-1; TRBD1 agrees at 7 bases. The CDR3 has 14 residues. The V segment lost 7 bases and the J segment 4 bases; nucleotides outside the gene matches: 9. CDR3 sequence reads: CASTKDRQGTEAFF. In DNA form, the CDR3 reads TGTGCCAGCACCAAGGACAGGCAGGGCACTGAAGCTTTCTTT.

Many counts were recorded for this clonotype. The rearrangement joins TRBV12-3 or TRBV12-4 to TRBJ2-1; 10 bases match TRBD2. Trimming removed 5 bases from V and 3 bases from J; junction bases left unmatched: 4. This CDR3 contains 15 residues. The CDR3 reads CASSRGTSDYNEQFF. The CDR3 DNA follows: TGTGCCAGCAGTCGCGGGACTAGCGACTACAATGAGCAGTTCTTC.

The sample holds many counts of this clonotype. CDR3 region: CASSYSGTGGSPLHF. The DNA of the CDR3 is TGTGCCAGCAGTTACTCCGGGACAGGGGGTTCACCCCTCCACTTT. V is TRBV6-5 and J is TRBJ1-6, with TRBD1 matching 11 bases. The trim removed 0 bases at V and 9 bases at J, leaving 1 base unmatched. Germline loops: CDR1 MNHEY, CDR2 SVGAGI. This CDR3 is 15 amino acids long.

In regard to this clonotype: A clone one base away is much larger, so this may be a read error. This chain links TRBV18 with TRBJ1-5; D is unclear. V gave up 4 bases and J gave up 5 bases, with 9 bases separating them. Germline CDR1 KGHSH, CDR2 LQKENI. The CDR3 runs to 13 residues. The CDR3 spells CASSRERDQPQHF. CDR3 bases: TGTGCCAGCTCACGGGAACGAGATCAGCCCCAGCATTTT.

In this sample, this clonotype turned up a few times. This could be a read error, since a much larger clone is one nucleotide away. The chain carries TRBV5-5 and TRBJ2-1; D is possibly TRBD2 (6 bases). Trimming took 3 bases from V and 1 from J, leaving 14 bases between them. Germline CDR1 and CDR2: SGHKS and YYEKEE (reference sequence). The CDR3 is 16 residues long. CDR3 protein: CASSSSIGRSYNEQFF. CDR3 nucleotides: TGTGCCAGCAGCTCAAGCATCGGGAGATCCTACAATGAGCAGTTCTTC.

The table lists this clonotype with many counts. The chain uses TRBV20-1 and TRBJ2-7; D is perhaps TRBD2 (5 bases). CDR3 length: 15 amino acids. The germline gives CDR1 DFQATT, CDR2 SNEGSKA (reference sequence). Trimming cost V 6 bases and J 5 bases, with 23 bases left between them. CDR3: CSAPRRTRPRDEQYF. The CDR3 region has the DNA TGCAGTGCCCCCCGCCGGACTCGCCCGAGGGACGAGCAGTACTTC.

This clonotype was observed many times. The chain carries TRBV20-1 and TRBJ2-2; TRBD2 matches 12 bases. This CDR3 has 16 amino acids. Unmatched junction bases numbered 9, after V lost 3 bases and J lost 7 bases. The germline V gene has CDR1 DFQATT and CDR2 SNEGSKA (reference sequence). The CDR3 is CSAREGTSGHVGELFF. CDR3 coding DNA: TGCAGTGCTAGGGAGGGGACTAGCGGGCATGTCGGGGAGCTGTTTTTT.

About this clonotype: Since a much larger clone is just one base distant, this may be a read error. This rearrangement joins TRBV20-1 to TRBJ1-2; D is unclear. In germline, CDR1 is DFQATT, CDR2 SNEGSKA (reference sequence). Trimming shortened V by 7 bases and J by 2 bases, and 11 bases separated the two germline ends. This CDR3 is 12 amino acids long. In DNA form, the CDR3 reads TGCAGTGTAACCACTAGCAACTATGGCTACACCTTC. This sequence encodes CSVTTSNYGYTF.

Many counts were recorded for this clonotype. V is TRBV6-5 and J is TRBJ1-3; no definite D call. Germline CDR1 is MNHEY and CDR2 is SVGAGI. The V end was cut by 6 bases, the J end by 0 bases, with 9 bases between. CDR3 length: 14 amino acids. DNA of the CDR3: TGTGCCAGCAGCCGACCGGGCTCTGGAAACACCATATATTTT. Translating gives CASSRPGSGNTIYF.

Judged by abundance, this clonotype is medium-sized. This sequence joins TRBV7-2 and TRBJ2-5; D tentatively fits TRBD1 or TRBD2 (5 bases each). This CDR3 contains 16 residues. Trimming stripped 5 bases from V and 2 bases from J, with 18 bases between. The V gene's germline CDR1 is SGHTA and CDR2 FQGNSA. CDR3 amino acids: CASSPRWGTGQETQYF. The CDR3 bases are TGTGCCAGCAGCCCTCGTTGGGGGACGGGGCAAGAGACCCAGTACTTC. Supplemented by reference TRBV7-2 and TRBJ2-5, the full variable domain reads GAGVSQSPSNKVTEKGKDVELRCDPISGHTALYWYRQSLGQGLEFLIYFQGNSAPDKSGLPSDRFSAERTGGSVSTLTIQRTQQEDSAVYLCASSPRWGTGQETQYFGPGTRLLVL.

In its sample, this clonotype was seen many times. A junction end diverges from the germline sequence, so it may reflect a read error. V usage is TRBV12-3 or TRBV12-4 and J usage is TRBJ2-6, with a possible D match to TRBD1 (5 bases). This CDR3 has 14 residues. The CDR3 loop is CASTRGSGAKVLTF. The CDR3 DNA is TGTGCCAGCACTCGAGGCTCTGGGGCCAAAGTCCTGACTTTC.

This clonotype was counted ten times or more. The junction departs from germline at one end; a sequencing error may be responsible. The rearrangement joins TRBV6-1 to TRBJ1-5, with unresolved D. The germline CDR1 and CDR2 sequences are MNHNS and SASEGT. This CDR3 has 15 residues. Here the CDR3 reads CASRAQGVGNQPQNF. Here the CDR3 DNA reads TGTGCCAGCAGGGCTCAAGGTGTGGGCAATCAGCCCCAGAATTTT.

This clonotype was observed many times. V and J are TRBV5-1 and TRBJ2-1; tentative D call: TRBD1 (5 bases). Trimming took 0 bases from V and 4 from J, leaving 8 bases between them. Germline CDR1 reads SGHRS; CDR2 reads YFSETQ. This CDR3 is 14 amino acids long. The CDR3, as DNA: TGCGCCAGCAGCTTGGCTCAGGGATACAATGAGCAGTTCTTC. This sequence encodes CASSLAQGYNEQFF. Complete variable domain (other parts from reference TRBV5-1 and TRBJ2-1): KAGVTQTPRYLIKTRGQQVTLSCSPISGHRSVSWYQQTPGQGLQFLFEYFSETQRNKGNFPGRFSGRQFSNSRSEMNVSTLELGDSALYLCASSLAQGYNEQFFGPGTRLTVL.

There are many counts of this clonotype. The CDR3 sequence: CSAQNPGQGELEQFF. The CDR3, as DNA: TGCAGTGCACAAAACCCGGGACAGGGCGAACTTGAGCAGTTCTTC. The rearrangement links TRBV20-1 to TRBJ2-1; 9 bases agree with TRBD1. V dropped 6 bases and J dropped 9; count of bases not matched to a gene: 15. Germline V lookup: CDR1 DFQATT, CDR2 SNEGSKA (reference sequence). The CDR3 covers 15 residues.

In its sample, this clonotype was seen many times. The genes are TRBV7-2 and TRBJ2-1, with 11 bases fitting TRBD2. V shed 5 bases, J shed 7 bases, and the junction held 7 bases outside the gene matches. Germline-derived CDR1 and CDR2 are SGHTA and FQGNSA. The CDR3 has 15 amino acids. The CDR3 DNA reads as TGTGCCAGCAGCCTCATTAGCGGGGGGGCGAATGAGCAGTTCTTC. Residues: CASSLISGGANEQFF.

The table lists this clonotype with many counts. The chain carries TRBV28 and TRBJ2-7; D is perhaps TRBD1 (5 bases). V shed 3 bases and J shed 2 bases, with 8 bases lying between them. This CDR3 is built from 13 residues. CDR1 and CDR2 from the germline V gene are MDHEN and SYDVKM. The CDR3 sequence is CASSLDIPYEQYF. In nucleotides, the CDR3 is TGTGCCAGCAGTTTGGACATCCCCTACGAGCAGTACTTC.